The rows below give T cell receptor beta chains drawn from one sample of a study of spatial heterogeneity in lung cancer. TCRdb re-called the 5' RACE reads with MiXCR, one entry per CDR3 protein. Of some 5,100 distinct CDR3 sequences in the sample, around an eighth were seen once. The sequencing here drew on lung tumor tissue, taken at surgery. Receptor source: a female donor with early-stage non-small cell lung cancer. Each CDR3 is given with its conserved first and last residue. A D gene is named only where the DNA matches it firmly. A clone size is listed for some rows: how often the clone was seen (once, few, many), or a class if it is expanded.

len: 15; v_gene: TRBV6-2/TRBV6-3; abundance: many; d_gene: .; j_gene: TRBJ2-2; CDR3aa: CASSYGEVATGELFF; CDR3nt: TGTGCCAGCAGTTACGGGGAAGTAGCAACCGGGGAGCTGTTTTTT
len: 13; v_gene: TRBV27; abundance: medium-sized; d_gene: .; j_gene: TRBJ2-1; CDR3aa: CASSLDPRSRQFF; CDR3nt: TGTGCCAGCAGTTTGGACCCACGGAGCCGCCAGTTCTTC
len: 15; v_gene: TRBV2; abundance: medium-sized; d_gene: TRBD1; j_gene: TRBJ1-3; CDR3aa: CASSGGTESGNTIYF; CDR3nt: TGTGCCAGCAGTGGAGGGACAGAGAGTGGAAACACCATATATTTT
len: 13; v_gene: TRBV6-1; abundance: many; d_gene: .; j_gene: TRBJ2-2; CDR3aa: CASSEGVAGELFF; CDR3nt: TGTGCCAGCAGTGAAGGGGTCGCCGGGGAGCTGTTTTTT
len: 14; v_gene: TRBV5-1; abundance: medium-sized; d_gene: TRBD1; j_gene: TRBJ2-7; CDR3aa: CASSFQGALSEQYF; CDR3nt: TGCGCCAGCAGCTTCCAGGGGGCCCTTAGCGAGCAGTACTTC
len: 17; v_gene: TRBV6-1; abundance: many; d_gene: .; j_gene: TRBJ1-6; CDR3aa: CASSEGRFWSPNSPLHF; CDR3nt: TGTGCCAGCAGTGAAGGCCGTTTTTGGTCACCGAATTCACCCCTCCACTTT
len: 14; v_gene: TRBV12-3/TRBV12-4; abundance: many; d_gene: TRBD1; j_gene: TRBJ1-1; CDR3aa: CASSHSGQDMKTFF; CDR3nt: TGTGCCAGCAGTCACTCCGGACAGGATATGAAAACTTTCTTT
len: 15; v_gene: TRBV19; abundance: .; d_gene: TRBD2; j_gene: TRBJ2-5; CDR3aa: CASSALLANEETQYF; CDR3nt: TGTGCCAGTAGTGCCCTACTAGCGAACGAGGAGACCCAGTACTTC
len: 13; v_gene: TRBV28; abundance: medium-sized; d_gene: .; j_gene: TRBJ1-2; CDR3aa: CASSGQTRNGYTF; CDR3nt: TGTGCCAGCAGTGGCCAGACAAGGAATGGCTACACCTTC
len: 13; v_gene: TRBV2; abundance: many; d_gene: .; j_gene: TRBJ1-6; CDR3aa: CASSLGPISPLHF; CDR3nt: TGTGCCAGCAGTTTGGGGCCCATTTCACCCCTCCACTTT
len: 15; v_gene: TRBV27; abundance: medium-sized; d_gene: TRBD1; j_gene: TRBJ2-3; CDR3aa: CASRRTGEAPDTQYF; CDR3nt: TGTGCCAGCAGACGGACAGGGGAGGCCCCAGATACGCAGTATTTT
len: 16; v_gene: TRBV7-9; abundance: many; d_gene: .; j_gene: TRBJ2-3; CDR3aa: CASSLFPGRAGDTQYF; CDR3nt: TGTGCCAGCAGCCTATTCCCGGGCAGGGCAGGGGATACGCAGTATTTT
len: 14; v_gene: TRBV11-2; abundance: .; d_gene: .; j_gene: TRBJ1-1; CDR3aa: CASSYQGPNTEAFF; CDR3nt: TGTGCCAGCAGCTATCAGGGGCCGAACACTGAAGCTTTCTTT
len: 17; v_gene: TRBV10-3; abundance: large; d_gene: .; j_gene: TRBJ2-6; CDR3aa: CAISEVGRHSGANVLTF; CDR3nt: TGTGCCATCAGTGAAGTAGGACGGCACTCTGGGGCCAACGTCCTGACTTTC
len: 12; v_gene: TRBV27; abundance: few; d_gene: .; j_gene: TRBJ2-1; CDR3aa: CASRTAINEQFF; CDR3nt: TGTGCCAGCAGGACAGCCATCAATGAGCAGTTCTTC
len: 14; v_gene: TRBV5-1; abundance: medium-sized; d_gene: TRBD1; j_gene: TRBJ1-2; CDR3aa: CASSLDRGMYGYTF; CDR3nt: TGCGCCAGCAGCCTAGACAGGGGGATGTATGGCTACACCTTC
len: 14; v_gene: TRBV20-1; abundance: medium-sized; d_gene: .; j_gene: TRBJ2-7; CDR3aa: CSAIFRDASYEQYF; CDR3nt: TGCAGTGCGATCTTCCGGGACGCCTCCTACGAGCAGTACTTC
len: 14; v_gene: TRBV28; abundance: medium-sized; d_gene: TRBD1; j_gene: TRBJ1-5; CDR3aa: CASSRQGYNQPQHF; CDR3nt: TGTGCCAGCAGTCGACAGGGGTACAATCAGCCCCAGCATTTT
len: 19; v_gene: TRBV3-1; abundance: many; d_gene: TRBD2; j_gene: TRBJ2-1; CDR3aa: CASSLRGLAGPSSYNEQFF; CDR3nt: TGTGCCAGCAGCCTCCGAGGACTAGCGGGACCTAGCTCCTACAATGAGCAGTTCTTC
len: 14; v_gene: TRBV27; abundance: many; d_gene: .; j_gene: TRBJ1-2; CDR3aa: CASSPFSGRRGYTF; CDR3nt: TGTGCCAGCAGTCCGTTCAGCGGACGAAGGGGCTACACCTTC
len: 16; v_gene: TRBV11-2; abundance: few; d_gene: .; j_gene: TRBJ2-5; CDR3aa: CASSSMGQGREETQYF; CDR3nt: TGTGCCAGCAGCTCGATGGGGCAGGGGAGGGAAGAGACCCAGTACTTC
len: 16; v_gene: TRBV29-1; abundance: medium-sized; d_gene: .; j_gene: TRBJ2-1; CDR3aa: CSVEDLQGSSYNEQFF; CDR3nt: TGCAGCGTTGAAGATCTCCAGGGAAGCTCCTACAATGAGCAGTTCTTC
len: 15; v_gene: TRBV11-2; abundance: medium-sized; d_gene: TRBD1; j_gene: TRBJ2-5; CDR3aa: CASSPERTGRETQYF; CDR3nt: TGTGCCAGCAGCCCCGAAAGGACAGGGAGGGAGACCCAGTACTTC
len: 14; v_gene: TRBV19; abundance: medium-sized; d_gene: .; j_gene: TRBJ2-1; CDR3aa: CASSIRDGDNEQFF; CDR3nt: TGTGCCAGTAGTATCCGGGACGGAGACAATGAGCAGTTCTTC
len: 16; v_gene: TRBV4-2; abundance: many; d_gene: TRBD2; j_gene: TRBJ2-1; CDR3aa: CASSQVRAGGGDEQFF; CDR3nt: TGTGCCAGCAGCCAAGTAAGAGCGGGAGGGGGGGATGAGCAGTTCTTC
len: 15; v_gene: TRBV15; abundance: medium-sized; d_gene: TRBD1; j_gene: TRBJ1-6; CDR3aa: CATSKWTGRGSPLHF; CDR3nt: TGTGCCACCAGCAAATGGACAGGGCGAGGTTCACCCCTCCACTTT
len: 13; v_gene: TRBV7-8; abundance: few; d_gene: .; j_gene: TRBJ2-3; CDR3aa: CASSLAYADTQYF; CDR3nt: TGTGCCAGCAGCTTAGCGTACGCAGATACGCAGTATTTT
len: 19; v_gene: TRBV20-1; abundance: medium-sized; d_gene: TRBD2; j_gene: TRBJ2-7; CDR3aa: CSARAAEVQSGRALGEQYF; CDR3nt: TGCAGTGCTAGAGCCGCGGAAGTACAAAGCGGGAGGGCCCTCGGCGAGCAGTACTTC
len: 15; v_gene: TRBV5-1; abundance: medium-sized; d_gene: .; j_gene: TRBJ1-1; CDR3aa: CASSLAEGLRDEAFF; CDR3nt: TGCGCCAGCAGCTTGGCTGAGGGTCTCCGGGATGAAGCTTTCTTT
len: 12; v_gene: TRBV11-3; abundance: medium-sized; d_gene: .; j_gene: TRBJ2-6; CDR3aa: CASRAGANVLTF; CDR3nt: TGTGCCAGCCGTGCCGGGGCCAACGTCCTGACTTTC
len: 12; v_gene: TRBV5-1; abundance: .; d_gene: .; j_gene: TRBJ2-7; CDR3aa: CASSRNTYEQYF; CDR3nt: TGCGCCAGCAGCCGCAACACCTACGAGCAGTACTTC
len: 15; v_gene: TRBV12-3/TRBV12-4; abundance: many; d_gene: TRBD2; j_gene: TRBJ2-1; CDR3aa: CASSPGVAGYNEQFF; CDR3nt: TGTGCCAGCAGCCCCGGGGTAGCGGGGTACAATGAGCAGTTCTTC
len: 14; v_gene: TRBV29-1; abundance: medium-sized; d_gene: TRBD1; j_gene: TRBJ2-2; CDR3aa: CSVGQGRDTGELFF; CDR3nt: TGCAGCGTGGGACAGGGAAGGGACACCGGGGAGCTGTTTTTT
len: 14; v_gene: TRBV9; abundance: many; d_gene: .; j_gene: TRBJ2-1; CDR3aa: CASSPPGVGHEQFF; CDR3nt: TGTGCCAGCAGCCCCCCGGGTGTGGGGCATGAGCAGTTCTTC
len: 15; v_gene: TRBV20-1; abundance: medium-sized; d_gene: TRBD1; j_gene: TRBJ2-7; CDR3aa: CSAGTGTGAGYEQYF; CDR3nt: TGCAGTGCGGGGACCGGGACAGGGGCGGGATACGAGCAGTACTTC